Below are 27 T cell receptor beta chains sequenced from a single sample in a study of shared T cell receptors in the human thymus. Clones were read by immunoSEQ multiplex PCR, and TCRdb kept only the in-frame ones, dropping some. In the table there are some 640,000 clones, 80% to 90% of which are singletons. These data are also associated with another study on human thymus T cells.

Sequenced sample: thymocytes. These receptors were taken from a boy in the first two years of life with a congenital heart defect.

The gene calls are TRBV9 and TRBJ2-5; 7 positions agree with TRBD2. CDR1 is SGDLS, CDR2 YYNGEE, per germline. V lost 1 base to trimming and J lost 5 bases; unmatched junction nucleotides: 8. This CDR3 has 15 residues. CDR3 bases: TGTGCCAGCAGCGTATCGCTAGCGGTAGGGGAGACCCAGTACTTC. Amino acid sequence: CASSVSLAVGETQYF.

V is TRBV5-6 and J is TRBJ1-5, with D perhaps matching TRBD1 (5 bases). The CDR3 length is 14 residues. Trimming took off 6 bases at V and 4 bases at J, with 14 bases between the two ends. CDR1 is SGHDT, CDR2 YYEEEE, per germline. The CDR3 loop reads CASTVREGNQPQHF. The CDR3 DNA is TGTGCCAGCACAGTCAGGGAAGGAAATCAGCCCCAGCATTTT.

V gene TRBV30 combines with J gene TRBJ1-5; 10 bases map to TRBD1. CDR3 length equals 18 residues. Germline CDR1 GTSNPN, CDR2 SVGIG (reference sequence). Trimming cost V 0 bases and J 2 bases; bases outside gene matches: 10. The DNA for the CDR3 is TGTGCCTGGAGTGTAGTGGGACAGGGGCCCCCCGGCAATCAGCCCCAGCATTTT. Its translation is CAWSVVGQGPPGNQPQHF.

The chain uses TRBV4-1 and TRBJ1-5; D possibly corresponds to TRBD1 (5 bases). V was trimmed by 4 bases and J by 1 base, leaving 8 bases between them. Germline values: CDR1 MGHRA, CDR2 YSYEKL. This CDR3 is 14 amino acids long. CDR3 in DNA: TGCGCCAGCAGCCGAACAGGAAGCAATCAGCCCCAGCATTTT. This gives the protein CASSRTGSNQPQHF.

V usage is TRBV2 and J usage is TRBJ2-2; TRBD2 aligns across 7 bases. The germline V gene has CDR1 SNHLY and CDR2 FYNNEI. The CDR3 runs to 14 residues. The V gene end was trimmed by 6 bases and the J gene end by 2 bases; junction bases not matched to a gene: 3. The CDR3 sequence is CASRPGLNTGELFF. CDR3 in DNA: TGTGCCAGCAGACCGGGACTAAACACCGGGGAGCTGTTTTTT.

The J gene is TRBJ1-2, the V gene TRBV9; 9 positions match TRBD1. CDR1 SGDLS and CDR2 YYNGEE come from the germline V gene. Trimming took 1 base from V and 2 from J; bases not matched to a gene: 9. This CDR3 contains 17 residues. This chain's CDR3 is CASSVNPRGQGNYGYTF. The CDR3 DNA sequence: TGTGCCAGCAGCGTAAACCCCCGCGGACAGGGGAACTATGGCTACACCTTC.

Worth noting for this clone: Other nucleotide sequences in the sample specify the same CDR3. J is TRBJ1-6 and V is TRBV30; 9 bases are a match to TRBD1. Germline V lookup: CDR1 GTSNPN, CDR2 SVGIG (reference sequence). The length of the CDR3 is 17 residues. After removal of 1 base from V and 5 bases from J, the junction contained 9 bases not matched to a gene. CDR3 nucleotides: TGTGCCTGGAGTGGACGGGGTAGGACAGGGGATAATTCACCCCTCCACTTT. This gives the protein CAWSGRGRTGDNSPLHF.

The CDR3 here is CASSLWDRESRAFF. CDR3 nucleotide sequence: TGTGCCAGCAGTTTATGGGACAGGGAAAGTCGAGCTTTCTTT. V and J are TRBV28 and TRBJ1-1, with 8 bases identical to TRBD1. The CDR3 runs to 14 residues. Germline assignment: CDR1 MDHEN and CDR2 SYDVKM. With V trimmed by 0 bases and J by 10 bases, 7 bases remained unmatched.

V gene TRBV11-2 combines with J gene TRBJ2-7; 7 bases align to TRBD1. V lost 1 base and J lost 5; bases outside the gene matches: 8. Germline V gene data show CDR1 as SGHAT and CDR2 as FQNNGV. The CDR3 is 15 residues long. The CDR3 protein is CASSLATQGNHEQYF. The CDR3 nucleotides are TGTGCCAGCAGCTTAGCAACACAGGGGAATCACGAGCAGTACTTC.

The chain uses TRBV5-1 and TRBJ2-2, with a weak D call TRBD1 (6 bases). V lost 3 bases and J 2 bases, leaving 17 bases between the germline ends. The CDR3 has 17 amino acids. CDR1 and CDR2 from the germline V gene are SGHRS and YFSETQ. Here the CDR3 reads CASSSPLGQNNTGELFF. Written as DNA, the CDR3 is TGCGCCAGCAGCTCCCCTTTGGGACAAAATAACACCGGGGAGCTGTTTTTT.

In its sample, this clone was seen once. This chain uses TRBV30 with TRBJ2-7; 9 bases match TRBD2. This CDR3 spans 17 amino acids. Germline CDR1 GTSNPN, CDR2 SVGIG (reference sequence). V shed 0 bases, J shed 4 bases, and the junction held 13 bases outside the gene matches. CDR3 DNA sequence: TGTGCCTGGAGTGTATCTCGCGGGAGGGGAGAAAGATACGAGCAGTACTTC. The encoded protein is CAWSVSRGRGERYEQYF. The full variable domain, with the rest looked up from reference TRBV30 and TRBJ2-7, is SQTIHQWPATLVQPVGSPLSLECTVEGTSNPNLYWYRQAAGRGLQLLFYSVGIGQISSEVPQNLSASRPQDRQFILSSKKLLLSDSGFYLCAWSVSRGRGERYEQYFGPGTRLTVT.

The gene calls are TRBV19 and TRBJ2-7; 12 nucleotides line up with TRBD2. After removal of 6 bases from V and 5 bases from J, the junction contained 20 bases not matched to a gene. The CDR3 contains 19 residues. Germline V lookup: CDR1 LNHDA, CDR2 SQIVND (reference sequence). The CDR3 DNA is TGTGCCAGTAGCCCCTTGGGGGGTATAAGGACTAGCGGGATCAACGAGCAGTACTTC. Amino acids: CASSPLGGIRTSGINEQYF.

Written as DNA, the CDR3 is TGTGCCAGCAGCCGGGGACTAGATCCGACGGGGTGGGAGACCCAGTACTTC. Translation: CASSRGLDPTGWETQYF. The rearrangement links TRBV5-6 to TRBJ2-5; 8 bases line up with TRBD2. There are 17 residues in the CDR3. The ends lost 4 bases at V and 5 bases at J; junction bases unmatched: 16. Germline CDR1 SGHDT, CDR2 YYEEEE.

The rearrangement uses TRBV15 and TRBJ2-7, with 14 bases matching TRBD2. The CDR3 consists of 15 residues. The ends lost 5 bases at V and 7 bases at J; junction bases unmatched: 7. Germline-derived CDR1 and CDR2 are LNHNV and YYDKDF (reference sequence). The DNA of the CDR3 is TGTGCCACCAGCCAGGGACTAGCGGGGGCTCGTGAGCAGTACTTC. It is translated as CATSQGLAGAREQYF.

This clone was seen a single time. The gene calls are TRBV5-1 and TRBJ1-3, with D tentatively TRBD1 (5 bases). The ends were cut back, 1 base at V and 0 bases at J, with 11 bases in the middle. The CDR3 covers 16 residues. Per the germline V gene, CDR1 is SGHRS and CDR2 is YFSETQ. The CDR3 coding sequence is TGCGCCAGCAGCTTGCAGACAGAACCCTCTGGAAACACCATATATTTT. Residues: CASSLQTEPSGNTIYF. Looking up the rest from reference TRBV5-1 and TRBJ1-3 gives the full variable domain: KAGVTQTPRYLIKTRGQQVTLSCSPISGHRSVSWYQQTPGQGLQFLFEYFSETQRNKGNFPGRFSGRQFSNSRSEMNVSTLELGDSALYLCASSLQTEPSGNTIYFGEGSWLTVV.

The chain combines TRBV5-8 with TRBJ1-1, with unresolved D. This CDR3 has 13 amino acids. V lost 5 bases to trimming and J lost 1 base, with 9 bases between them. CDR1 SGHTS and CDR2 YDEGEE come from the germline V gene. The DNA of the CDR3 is TGTGCCAGCAGTTTCTCGGGGAACACTGAAGCTTTCTTT. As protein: CASSFSGNTEAFF.

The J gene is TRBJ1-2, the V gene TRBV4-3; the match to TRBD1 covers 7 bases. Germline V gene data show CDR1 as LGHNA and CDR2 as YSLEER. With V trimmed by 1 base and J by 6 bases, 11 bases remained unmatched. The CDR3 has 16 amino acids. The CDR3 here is CASSQALTGSTDGYTF. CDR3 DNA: TGCGCCAGCAGCCAAGCCTTGACAGGGTCTACCGATGGCTACACCTTC.

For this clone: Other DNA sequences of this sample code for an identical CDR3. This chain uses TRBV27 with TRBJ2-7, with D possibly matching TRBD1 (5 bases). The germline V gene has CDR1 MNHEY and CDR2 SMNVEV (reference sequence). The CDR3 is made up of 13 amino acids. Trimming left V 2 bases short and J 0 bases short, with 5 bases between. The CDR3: CASSLDSSYEQYF. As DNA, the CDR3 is TGTGCCAGCAGTTTAGACAGCTCCTACGAGCAGTACTTC.

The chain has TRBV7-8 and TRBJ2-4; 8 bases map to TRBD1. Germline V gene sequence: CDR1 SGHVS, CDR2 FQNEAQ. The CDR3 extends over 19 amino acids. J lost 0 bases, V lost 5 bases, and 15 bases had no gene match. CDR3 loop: CASSGQGSVETLAKNIQYF. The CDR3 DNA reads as TGTGCCAGCAGCGGACAGGGCAGCGTAGAGACGCTAGCCAAAAACATTCAGTACTTC.

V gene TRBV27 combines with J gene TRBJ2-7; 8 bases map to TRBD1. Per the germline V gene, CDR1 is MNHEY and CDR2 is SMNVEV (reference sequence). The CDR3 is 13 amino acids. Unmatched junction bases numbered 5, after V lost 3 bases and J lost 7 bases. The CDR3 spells CASSFQGAREQYF. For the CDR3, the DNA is TGTGCCAGCAGTTTTCAGGGGGCGCGAGAGCAGTACTTC.

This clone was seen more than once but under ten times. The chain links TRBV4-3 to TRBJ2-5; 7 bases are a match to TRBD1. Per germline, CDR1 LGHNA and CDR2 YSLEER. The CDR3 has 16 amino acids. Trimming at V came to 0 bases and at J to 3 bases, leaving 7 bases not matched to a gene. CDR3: CASSQDRGQGEETQYF. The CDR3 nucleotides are TGCGCCAGCAGCCAAGATAGGGGCCAGGGGGAAGAGACCCAGTACTTC.

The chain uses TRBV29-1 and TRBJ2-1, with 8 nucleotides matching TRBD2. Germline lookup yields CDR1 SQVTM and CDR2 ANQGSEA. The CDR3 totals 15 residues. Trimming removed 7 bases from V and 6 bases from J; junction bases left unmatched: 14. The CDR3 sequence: CSDLLFSGIINEQFF. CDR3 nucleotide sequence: TGCAGCGACCTCCTTTTTAGCGGGATTATCAATGAGCAGTTCTTC.

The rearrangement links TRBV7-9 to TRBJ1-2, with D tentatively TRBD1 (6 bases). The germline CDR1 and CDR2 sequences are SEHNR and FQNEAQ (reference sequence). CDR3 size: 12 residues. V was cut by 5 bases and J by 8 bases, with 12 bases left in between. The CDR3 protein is CASSRRDRGYTF. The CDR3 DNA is TGTGCCAGCAGCCGAAGAGACAGGGGCTACACCTTC.

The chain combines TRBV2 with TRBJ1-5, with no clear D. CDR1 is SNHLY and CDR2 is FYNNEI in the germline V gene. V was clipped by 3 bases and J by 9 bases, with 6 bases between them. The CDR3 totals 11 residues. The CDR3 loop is CASSDERPQHF. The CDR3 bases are TGTGCCAGCAGTGACGAGCGGCCCCAGCATTTT.

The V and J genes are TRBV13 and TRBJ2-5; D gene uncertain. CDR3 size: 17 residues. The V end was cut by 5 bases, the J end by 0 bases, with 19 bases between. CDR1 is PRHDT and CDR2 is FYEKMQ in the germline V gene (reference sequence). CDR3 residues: CASSIKPNPRYQETQYF. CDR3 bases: TGTGCCAGCAGCATCAAACCTAACCCTCGGTACCAAGAGACCCAGTACTTC.

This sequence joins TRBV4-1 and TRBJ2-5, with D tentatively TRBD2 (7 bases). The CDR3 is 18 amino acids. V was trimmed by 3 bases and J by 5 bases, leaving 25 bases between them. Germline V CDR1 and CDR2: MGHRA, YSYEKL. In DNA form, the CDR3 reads TGCGCCAGCAGCCACCAGACACAAATTCGCGGGGGCTCGGAGACCCAGTACTTC. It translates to CASSHQTQIRGGSETQYF.

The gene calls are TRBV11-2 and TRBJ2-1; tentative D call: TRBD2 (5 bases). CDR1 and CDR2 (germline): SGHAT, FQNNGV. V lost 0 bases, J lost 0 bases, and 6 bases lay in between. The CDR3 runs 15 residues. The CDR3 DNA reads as TGTGCCAGCAGCTTAGATGAGGGCTCCTACAATGAGCAGTTCTTC. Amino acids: CASSLDEGSYNEQFF.